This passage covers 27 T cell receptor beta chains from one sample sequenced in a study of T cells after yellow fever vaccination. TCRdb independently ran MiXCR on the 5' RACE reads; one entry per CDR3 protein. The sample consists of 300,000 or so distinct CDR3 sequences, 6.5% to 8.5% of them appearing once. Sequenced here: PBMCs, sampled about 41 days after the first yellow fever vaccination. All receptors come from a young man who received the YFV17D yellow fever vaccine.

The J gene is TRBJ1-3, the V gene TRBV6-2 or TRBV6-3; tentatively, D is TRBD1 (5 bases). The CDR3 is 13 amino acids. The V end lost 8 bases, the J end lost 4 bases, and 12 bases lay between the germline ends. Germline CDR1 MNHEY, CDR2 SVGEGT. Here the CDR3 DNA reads TGTGCCAGCGGTCGACAGCACGGAAACACCATATATTTT. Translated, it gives CASGRQHGNTIYF.

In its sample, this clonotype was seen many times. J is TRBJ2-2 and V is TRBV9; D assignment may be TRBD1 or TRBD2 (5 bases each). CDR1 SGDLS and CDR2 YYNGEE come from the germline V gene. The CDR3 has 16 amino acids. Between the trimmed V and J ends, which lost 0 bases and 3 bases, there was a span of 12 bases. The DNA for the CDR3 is TGTGCCAGCAGCGTAGGGGCCGGGGCCTACACCGGGGAGCTGTTTTTT. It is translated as CASSVGAGAYTGELFF.

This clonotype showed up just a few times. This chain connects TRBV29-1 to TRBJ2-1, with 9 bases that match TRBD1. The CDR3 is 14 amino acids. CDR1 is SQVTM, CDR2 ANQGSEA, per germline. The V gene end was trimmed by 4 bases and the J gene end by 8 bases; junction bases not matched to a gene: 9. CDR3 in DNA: TGCAGCGTTGTGGGGACAGGGTCAGTCGATGAGCAGTTCTTC. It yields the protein CSVVGTGSVDEQFF.

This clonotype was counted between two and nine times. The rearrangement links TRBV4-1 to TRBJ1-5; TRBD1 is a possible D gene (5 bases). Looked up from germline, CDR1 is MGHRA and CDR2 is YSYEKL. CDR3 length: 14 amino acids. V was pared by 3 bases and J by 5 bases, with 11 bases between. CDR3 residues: CASSQGGIHQPQHF. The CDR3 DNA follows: TGCGCCAGCAGCCAGGGGGGGATACATCAGCCCCAGCATTTT.

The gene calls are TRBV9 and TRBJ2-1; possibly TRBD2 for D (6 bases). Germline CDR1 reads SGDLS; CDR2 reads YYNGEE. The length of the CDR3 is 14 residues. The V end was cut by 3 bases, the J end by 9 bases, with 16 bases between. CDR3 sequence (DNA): TGTGCCAGCAGCGGCGGGACCCGCGGCGGTGAGCAGTTCTTC. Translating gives CASSGGTRGGEQFF.

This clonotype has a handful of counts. This CDR3 reads CATSRGLAAGTDTQYF. The CDR3 DNA sequence: TGTGCCACCAGCAGAGGGCTAGCGGCTGGCACAGATACGCAGTATTTT. The chain links TRBV15 to TRBJ2-3, with 7 bases fitting TRBD2. The ends lost 1 base at V and 1 base at J; junction bases unmatched: 5. The CDR3 covers 16 residues. The germline gives CDR1 LNHNV, CDR2 YYDKDF (reference sequence).

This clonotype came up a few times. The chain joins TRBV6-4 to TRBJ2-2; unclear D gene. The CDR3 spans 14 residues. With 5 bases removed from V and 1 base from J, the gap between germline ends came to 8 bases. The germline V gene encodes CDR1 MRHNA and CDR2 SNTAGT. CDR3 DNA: TGTGCCAGCAGTCCCCAGAGGAACACCGGGGAGCTGTTTTTT. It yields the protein CASSPQRNTGELFF.

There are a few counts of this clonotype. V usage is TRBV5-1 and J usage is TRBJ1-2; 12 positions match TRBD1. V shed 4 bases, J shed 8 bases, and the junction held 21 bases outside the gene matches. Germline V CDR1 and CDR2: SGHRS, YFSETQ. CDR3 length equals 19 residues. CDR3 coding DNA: TGCGCCAGCAGCAGAGGGACAGGGGGCTCCAGACGAATTGTGGACGGCTACACCTTC. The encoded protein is CASSRGTGGSRRIVDGYTF.

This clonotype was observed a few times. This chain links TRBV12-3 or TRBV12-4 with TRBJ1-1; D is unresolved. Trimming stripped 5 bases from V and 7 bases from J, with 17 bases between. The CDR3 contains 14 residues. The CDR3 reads CASSTSPDDNEAFF. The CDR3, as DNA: TGTGCCAGCAGTACTTCCCCGGACGACAATGAAGCTTTCTTT.

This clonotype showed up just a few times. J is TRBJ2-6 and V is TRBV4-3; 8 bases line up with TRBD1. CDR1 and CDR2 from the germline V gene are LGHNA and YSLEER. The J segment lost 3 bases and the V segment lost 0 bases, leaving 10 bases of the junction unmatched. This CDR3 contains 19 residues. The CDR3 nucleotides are TGCGCCAGCAGCCAAGATATGTCAGGGGGCTTATATGGGGCCAACGTCCTGACTTTC. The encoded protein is CASSQDMSGGLYGANVLTF.

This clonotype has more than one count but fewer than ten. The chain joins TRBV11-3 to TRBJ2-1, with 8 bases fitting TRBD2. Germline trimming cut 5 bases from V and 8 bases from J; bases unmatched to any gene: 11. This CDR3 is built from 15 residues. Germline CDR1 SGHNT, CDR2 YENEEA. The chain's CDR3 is CASSPGRGGGYEQFF. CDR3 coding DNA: TGTGCCAGCAGCCCCGGCCGGGGGGGAGGGTATGAGCAGTTCTTC.

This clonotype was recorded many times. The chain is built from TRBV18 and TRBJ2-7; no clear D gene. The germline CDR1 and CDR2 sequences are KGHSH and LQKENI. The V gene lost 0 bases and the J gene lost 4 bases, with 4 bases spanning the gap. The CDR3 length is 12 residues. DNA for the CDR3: TGTGCCAGCTCACCACCGGGGTACGAGCAGTACTTC. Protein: CASSPPGYEQYF.

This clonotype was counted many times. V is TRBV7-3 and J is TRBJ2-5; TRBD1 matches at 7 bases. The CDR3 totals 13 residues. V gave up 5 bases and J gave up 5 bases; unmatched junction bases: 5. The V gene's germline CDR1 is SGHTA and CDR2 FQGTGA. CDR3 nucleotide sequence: TGTGCCAGCAGCCCCGAGGGGGCTGAGACCCAGTACTTC. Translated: CASSPEGAETQYF.

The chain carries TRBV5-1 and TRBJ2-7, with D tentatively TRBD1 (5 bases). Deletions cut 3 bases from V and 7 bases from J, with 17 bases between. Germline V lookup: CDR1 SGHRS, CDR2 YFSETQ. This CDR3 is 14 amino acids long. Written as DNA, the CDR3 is TGCGCCAGCAGCTCAGCAGGGTTTGGAAGAGAGCAGTACTTC. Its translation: CASSSAGFGREQYF. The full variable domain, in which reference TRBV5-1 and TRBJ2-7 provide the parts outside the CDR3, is KAGVTQTPRYLIKTRGQQVTLSCSPISGHRSVSWYQQTPGQGLQFLFEYFSETQRNKGNFPGRFSGRQFSNSRSEMNVSTLELGDSALYLCASSSAGFGREQYFGPGTRLTVT.

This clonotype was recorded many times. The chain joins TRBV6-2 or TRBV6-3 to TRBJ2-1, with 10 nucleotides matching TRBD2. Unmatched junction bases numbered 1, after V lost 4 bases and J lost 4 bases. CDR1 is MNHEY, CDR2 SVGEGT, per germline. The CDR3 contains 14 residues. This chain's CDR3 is CASSWTSGYNEQFF. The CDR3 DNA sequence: TGTGCCAGCAGTTGGACTAGCGGTTACAATGAGCAGTTCTTC.

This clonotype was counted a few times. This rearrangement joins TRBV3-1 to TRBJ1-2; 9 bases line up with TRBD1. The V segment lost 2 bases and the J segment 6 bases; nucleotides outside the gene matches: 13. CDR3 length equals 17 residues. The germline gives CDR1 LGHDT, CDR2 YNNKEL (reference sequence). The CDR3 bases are TGTGCCAGCAGCCAACGATTTACAGGGGGCGGCTTTGATGGCTACACCTTC. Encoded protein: CASSQRFTGGGFDGYTF.

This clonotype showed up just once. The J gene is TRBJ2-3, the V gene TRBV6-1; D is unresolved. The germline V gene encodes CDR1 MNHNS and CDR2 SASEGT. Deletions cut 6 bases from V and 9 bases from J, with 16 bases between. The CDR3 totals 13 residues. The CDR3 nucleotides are TGTGCCAGCAGGAACAGTTTAGTAGAAACGCAGTATTTT. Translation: CASRNSLVETQYF.

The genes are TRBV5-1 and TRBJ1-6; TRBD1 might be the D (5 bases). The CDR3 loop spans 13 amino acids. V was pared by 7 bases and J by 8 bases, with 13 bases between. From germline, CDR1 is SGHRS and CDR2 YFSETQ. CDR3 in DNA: TGCGCCAGCCAGGGAAGAGAGTATTCACCCCTCCACTTT. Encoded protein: CASQGREYSPLHF.

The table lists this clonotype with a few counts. DNA of the CDR3: TGTGCCAGCAGTTACTCGACGGGAAACACCGGGGAGCTGTTTTTT. Protein: CASSYSTGNTGELFF. The gene calls are TRBV6-5 and TRBJ2-2; weak D call: TRBD2 (5 bases). The CDR3 runs 15 residues. The V gene lost 0 bases and the J gene lost 2 bases, with 7 bases spanning the gap. CDR1 is MNHEY, CDR2 SVGAGI, per germline.

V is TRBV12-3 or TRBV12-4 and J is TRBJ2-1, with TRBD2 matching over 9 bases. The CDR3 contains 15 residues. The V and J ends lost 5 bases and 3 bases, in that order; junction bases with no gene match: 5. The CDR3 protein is CASSKTSGLYNEQFF. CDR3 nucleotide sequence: TGTGCCAGCAGTAAGACTAGCGGACTCTACAATGAGCAGTTCTTC.

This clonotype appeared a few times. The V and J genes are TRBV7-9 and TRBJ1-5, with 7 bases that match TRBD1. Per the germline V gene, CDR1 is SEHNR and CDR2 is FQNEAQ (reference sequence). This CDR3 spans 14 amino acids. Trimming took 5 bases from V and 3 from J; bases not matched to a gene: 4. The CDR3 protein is CASSPDRFNQPQHF. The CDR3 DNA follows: TGTGCCAGCAGCCCGGACAGGTTCAATCAGCCCCAGCATTTT.

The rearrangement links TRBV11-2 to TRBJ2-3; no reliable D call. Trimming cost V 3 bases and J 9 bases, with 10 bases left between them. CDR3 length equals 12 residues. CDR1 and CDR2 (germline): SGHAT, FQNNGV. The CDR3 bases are TGTGCCAGCAGCTTTCGCGATAGCACGCAGTATTTT. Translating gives CASSFRDSTQYF.

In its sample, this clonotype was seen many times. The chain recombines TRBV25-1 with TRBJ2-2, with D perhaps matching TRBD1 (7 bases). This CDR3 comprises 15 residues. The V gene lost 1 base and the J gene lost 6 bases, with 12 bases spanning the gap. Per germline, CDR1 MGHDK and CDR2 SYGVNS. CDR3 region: CASSESGRGAGELFF. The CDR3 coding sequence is TGTGCCAGCAGTGAATCCGGCAGGGGGGCCGGGGAGCTGTTTTTT.

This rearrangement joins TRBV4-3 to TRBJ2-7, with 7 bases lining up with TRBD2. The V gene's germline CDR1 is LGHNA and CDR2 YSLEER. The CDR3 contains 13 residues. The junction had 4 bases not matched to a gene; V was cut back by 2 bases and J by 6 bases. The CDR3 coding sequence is TGCGCCAGCAGCCAAATAACGGGGGGCGAGCAGTACGTC. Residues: CASSQITGGEQYV.

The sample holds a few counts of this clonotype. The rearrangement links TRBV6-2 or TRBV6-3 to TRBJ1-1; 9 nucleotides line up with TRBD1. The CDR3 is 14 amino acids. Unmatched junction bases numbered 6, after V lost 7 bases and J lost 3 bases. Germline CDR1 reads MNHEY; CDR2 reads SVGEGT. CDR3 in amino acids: CASTPQGAYTEAFF. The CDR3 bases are TGTGCCAGCACCCCACAGGGGGCGTACACTGAAGCTTTCTTT.

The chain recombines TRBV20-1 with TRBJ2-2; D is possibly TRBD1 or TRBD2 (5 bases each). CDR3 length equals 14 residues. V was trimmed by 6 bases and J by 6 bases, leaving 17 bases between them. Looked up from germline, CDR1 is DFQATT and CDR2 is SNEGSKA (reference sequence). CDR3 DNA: TGCAGTGCAGAAGGGCAGGGACGATCCGGGGAGCTGTTTTTT. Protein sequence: CSAEGQGRSGELFF.

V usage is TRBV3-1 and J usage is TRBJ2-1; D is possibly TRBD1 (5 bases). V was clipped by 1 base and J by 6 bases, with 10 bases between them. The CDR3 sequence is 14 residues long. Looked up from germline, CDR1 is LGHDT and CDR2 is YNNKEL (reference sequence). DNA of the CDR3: TGTGCCAGCAGCCAAGTTTCTAGGGGCAATGAGCAGTTCTTC. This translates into CASSQVSRGNEQFF.